The 27 T cell receptor beta chains below all came from one sample that was sequenced in a study of cytomegalovirus exposure and HLA in healthy donors (dated by TCRdb to about 2017). The library was made by the immunoSEQ multiplex PCR assay. The multiplex PCR relied on a mix of 60 forward primers for TCR Vbeta segments and 13 reverse primers for TCR Jbeta segments. Not all clones reach the TCRdb copy of this immuneACCESS table, which keeps in-frame sequences only. Checked studies attribute under half of the gap to unresolved V genes and leave the rest unexplained. This sample holds about 120,000 clones; approximately 87% were observed only once. Together, the top ten hold 20% of the sample. Sequencing was carried out using PBMCs. The receptors originated from a man between 18 and 29 years old in good health and CMV-seropositive.

The chain couples TRBV2 to TRBJ1-3; D remains unclear. This CDR3 region has 14 residues. The germline gives CDR1 SNHLY, CDR2 FYNNEI. The V end was cut by 4 bases, the J end by 0 bases, with 7 bases between. CDR3 DNA: TGTGCCAGCAGTGTCTACGGCTCTGGAAACACCATATATTTT. It yields the protein CASSVYGSGNTIYF.

This rearrangement joins TRBV4-2 to TRBJ2-3, with TRBD2 identical over 10 bases. Trimming at V came to 7 bases and at J to 5 bases, leaving 9 bases not matched to a gene. CDR3 size: 15 residues. Germline lookup yields CDR1 LGHNA and CDR2 YNFKEQ. CDR3 sequence: CASTSERGGIDTQYF. The CDR3 region has the DNA TGTGCCAGCACCTCGGAGCGGGGGGGCATAGATACGCAGTATTTT.

This rearrangement joins TRBV13 to TRBJ2-7; 10 nucleotides match TRBD1. From germline, CDR1 is PRHDT and CDR2 FYEKMQ (reference sequence). Trimming at V came to 11 bases and at J to 4 bases, leaving 8 bases not matched to a gene. CDR3 size: 13 residues. The chain's CDR3 is CAASDRGLYEQYF. The CDR3 nucleotides are TGTGCCGCCTCCGACAGGGGGCTTTACGAGCAGTACTTC.

Comment on this clone: Other DNA sequences in this specimen translate into the identical CDR3. The CDR3 spells CASSEGTAHQPQHF. Here the CDR3 DNA reads TGTGCCAGCAGTGAAGGGACAGCTCATCAGCCCCAGCATTTT. V and J are TRBV6-1 and TRBJ1-5; TRBD1 is a possible D gene (6 bases). V was pared by 1 base and J by 5 bases, with 9 bases between. The CDR3 runs 14 residues. Germline CDR1 MNHNS, CDR2 SASEGT.

V and J are TRBV7-9 and TRBJ2-5; D possibly corresponds to TRBD2 (6 bases). CDR1 SEHNR and CDR2 FQNEAQ come from the germline V gene (reference sequence). The ends were cut back, 5 bases at V and 1 base at J, with 17 bases in the middle. The CDR3 has 16 residues. The CDR3 bases are TGTGCCAGCAGCCCTGAACCGGGACTGGGCCAAGAGACCCAGTACTTC. Translating it yields CASSPEPGLGQETQYF.

The chain employs TRBV6-5 and TRBJ2-5; possible D gene TRBD1, 6 bases. The CDR3 sequence is 15 residues long. The V gene's germline CDR1 is MNHEY and CDR2 SVGAGI. V was shortened by 2 bases and J by 4 bases, with 14 bases between the two germline ends. For the CDR3, the DNA is TGTGCCAGCAGTTACCCACAGGGCCCCGGAGAGACCCAGTACTTC. Protein product: CASSYPQGPGETQYF.

This chain links TRBV5-1 with TRBJ1-2; the match to TRBD1 covers 7 bases. The CDR3 covers 15 residues. The V segment lost 4 bases and the J segment 2 bases; nucleotides outside the gene matches: 8. Germline V lookup: CDR1 SGHRS, CDR2 YFSETQ. The CDR3 is CASSPQDRMNYGYTF. The CDR3 nucleotides read TGCGCCAGCAGCCCACAGGACAGGATGAACTATGGCTACACCTTC.

The chain joins TRBV7-6 to TRBJ2-7; D is ambiguous. Germline loops: CDR1 SGHVS, CDR2 FNYEAQ. The CDR3 consists of 12 residues. V was pared by 1 base and J by 5 bases, with 6 bases between. The CDR3 is CASSLVSDEQYF. As DNA, the CDR3 is TGTGCCAGCAGCTTAGTGTCCGACGAGCAGTACTTC.

This clone was seen only a few times. The chain has TRBV5-6 and TRBJ2-2, with 8 bases fitting TRBD2. The CDR3 runs 16 residues. Germline CDR1 is SGHDT and CDR2 is YYEEEE. Trimming cost V 2 bases and J 4 bases; bases outside gene matches: 7. The CDR3 loop is CASSFTGTRFTGELFF. In DNA form, the CDR3 reads TGTGCCAGCAGCTTTACCGGGACTAGGTTCACCGGGGAGCTGTTTTTT. Looking up the rest from reference TRBV5-6 and TRBJ2-2 gives the full variable domain: DAGVTQSPTHLIKTRGQQVTLRCSPKSGHDTVSWYQQALGQGPQFIFQYYEEEERQRGNFPDRFSGHQFPNYSSELNVNALLLGDSALYLCASSFTGTRFTGELFFGEGSRLTVL.

This clone has only a few counts. The rearrangement uses TRBV7-8 and TRBJ2-7; 7 bases fit TRBD2. The CDR3 loop spans 18 amino acids. The ends lost 3 bases at V and 7 bases at J; junction bases unmatched: 21. Looked up from germline, CDR1 is SGHVS and CDR2 is FQNEAQ. CDR3 sequence reads: CASSFRSAYLAEASEQYF. The CDR3, as DNA: TGTGCCAGCAGCTTTAGGTCGGCCTACCTAGCGGAGGCATCTGAGCAGTACTTC.

The chain links TRBV5-3 to TRBJ1-4, with D perhaps matching TRBD1 (6 bases). TRBV5-3 is filed as an ORF, its function uncertain. V lost 2 bases, J lost 0 bases, and 20 bases lay in between. The CDR3 is made up of 19 amino acids. The CDR3 is CARSLSYRARRATNEKLFF. The CDR3 DNA sequence: TGTGCCAGAAGCTTATCATACAGGGCCCGAAGAGCAACTAATGAAAAACTGTTTTTT.

The chain carries TRBV7-9 and TRBJ1-1, with TRBD1 matching 7 bases. CDR3 length: 15 amino acids. CDR1 SEHNR and CDR2 FQNEAQ come from the germline V gene (reference sequence). V shed 2 bases and J 1 base; nucleotides not matched to a gene: 4. The CDR3 DNA follows: TGTGCCAGCAGCTTAAAGGGGACAGAGAACACTGAAGCTTTCTTT. Amino acids: CASSLKGTENTEAFF.

The chain recombines TRBV2 with TRBJ2-7; TRBD1 might be the D (5 bases). Germline CDR1 is SNHLY and CDR2 is FYNNEI. The germline V and J ends were trimmed by 6 bases and 3 bases, with 6 bases remaining between them. The CDR3 is 11 residues long. The CDR3 reads CASRTGYEQYF. Written as DNA, the CDR3 is TGTGCCAGCAGAACAGGCTACGAGCAGTACTTC.

The rearrangement joins TRBV11-3 to TRBJ2-1, with 8 positions matching TRBD2. J was trimmed by 9 bases and V by 1 base; bases with no gene match: 2. Germline CDR1 is SGHNT and CDR2 is YENEEA. The CDR3 is 13 amino acids. CDR3 bases: TGTGCCAGCAGCTTAGGGAGCGGGGGTGAGCAGTTCTTC. It translates to CASSLGSGGEQFF.

The CDR3 sequence is CASSFDGGQNEKLFF. For the CDR3, the DNA is TGTGCCAGCAGCTTCGACGGGGGGCAGAATGAAAAACTGTTTTTT. J is TRBJ1-4 and V is TRBV7-9, with D possibly matching TRBD1 (6 bases). This CDR3 is 15 amino acids long. Germline-derived CDR1 and CDR2 are SEHNR and FQNEAQ (reference sequence). Trimming pared 3 bases from V and 5 bases from J, leaving 13 bases between.

This clone was found once. The genes are TRBV5-1 and TRBJ1-1; a weak D match, TRBD1 (5 bases). The CDR3 is made up of 16 amino acids. Trimming removed 0 bases at V and 5 bases at J, with 17 bases between. Germline V gene data show CDR1 as SGHRS and CDR2 as YFSETQ. CDR3 DNA sequence: TGCGCCAGCAGCTTGGGTCCAGGGTTGGGGGGGACTGAAGCTTTCTTT. Translated, it gives CASSLGPGLGGTEAFF.

The chain joins TRBV19 to TRBJ1-1; the D gene is possibly TRBD1 (6 bases). The CDR3 is made up of 12 amino acids. The germline V and J ends were trimmed by 8 bases and 4 bases, with 11 bases remaining between them. Germline assignment: CDR1 LNHDA and CDR2 SQIVND (reference sequence). The CDR3 protein is CASQQGPTEAFF. The CDR3 DNA reads TGTGCCAGTCAACAGGGACCCACTGAAGCTTTCTTT.

The V call is TRBV4-1, the J call TRBJ1-2, with D perhaps TRBD1 (5 bases). There are 16 residues in the CDR3. Trimming took 4 bases from V and 2 from J, leaving 17 bases between them. The germline V gene encodes CDR1 MGHRA and CDR2 YSYEKL. This CDR3 reads CASSPRDLQPNYGYTF. CDR3 nucleotide sequence: TGCGCCAGCAGCCCGCGGGACCTTCAACCCAACTATGGCTACACCTTC.

This chain joins TRBV15 and TRBJ1-1; the match to TRBD1 covers 9 bases. The CDR3 has 17 residues. CDR1 is LNHNV and CDR2 is YYDKDF in the germline V gene (reference sequence). J was trimmed by 0 bases and V by 6 bases; bases with no gene match: 11. The CDR3 here is CATRSEGTGYMNTEAFF. CDR3 nucleotide sequence: TGTGCCACCAGGAGCGAGGGGACAGGGTATATGAACACTGAAGCTTTCTTT.

This chain connects TRBV9 to TRBJ1-4; D unresolved. The CDR3 spans 15 residues. Germline assignment: CDR1 SGDLS and CDR2 YYNGEE. The ends were cut back, 0 bases at V and 2 bases at J, with 8 bases in the middle. For the CDR3, the DNA is TGTGCCAGCAGCGTAGGATGGGCTACTAATGAAAAACTGTTTTTT. Its translation is CASSVGWATNEKLFF.

The rearrangement links TRBV4-1 to TRBJ1-2; tentative D call: TRBD1 (5 bases). This CDR3 comprises 14 residues. Per the germline V gene, CDR1 is MGHRA and CDR2 is YSYEKL. Trimming left V 0 bases short and J 2 bases short, with 7 bases between. CDR3 region: CASSQDSGNYGYTF. The CDR3 nucleotides read TGCGCCAGCAGCCAAGACTCAGGGAACTATGGCTACACCTTC.

The V and J genes are TRBV6-4 and TRBJ1-6, with 8 bases aligning to TRBD1. Unmatched junction bases numbered 10, after V lost 6 bases and J lost 0 bases. There are 18 residues in the CDR3. Germline loops: CDR1 MRHNA, CDR2 SNTAGT. CDR3 bases: TGTGCCAGCAGGACAGGGGAACTCCTAAGCTCCTATAATTCACCCCTCCACTTT. Its translation: CASRTGELLSSYNSPLHF.

There are many counts of this clone. The chain couples TRBV19 to TRBJ1-2; TRBD1 aligns across 8 bases. The germline V gene has CDR1 LNHDA and CDR2 SQIVND (reference sequence). The CDR3 has 14 amino acids. Trimming at V came to 4 bases and at J to 7 bases, leaving 8 bases not matched to a gene. In DNA form, the CDR3 reads TGTGCCAGTAGTACTACAGGGGGATCTGGTGGCTACACCTTC. It codes for CASSTTGGSGGYTF.

Concerning this clone itself: Other DNA sequences in the same sample also yield this CDR3. This sequence joins TRBV6-5 and TRBJ1-2; 11 nucleotides match TRBD1. Losses at the gene ends were 0 bases for V and 4 bases for J; bases not matched to a gene: 4. The CDR3 sequence is 16 residues long. Germline CDR1 MNHEY, CDR2 SVGAGI. CDR3 protein: CASSYSRTGGGYGYTF. CDR3 nucleotides: TGTGCCAGCAGTTACTCGAGGACAGGGGGCGGCTATGGCTACACCTTC.

The sample holds one count of this clone. This chain links TRBV2 with TRBJ2-1, with 7 bases that match TRBD2. The CDR3 length is 13 residues. Germline V gives CDR1 SNHLY, CDR2 FYNNEI. V lost 5 bases, J lost 10 bases, and 8 bases stayed unmatched. As DNA, the CDR3 is TGTGCCAGCAGTACGGACCCCGGGGGGGAGCAGTTCTTC. It encodes CASSTDPGGEQFF.

The J gene is TRBJ1-2, the V gene TRBV2; TRBD1 matches 8 bases. CDR1 is SNHLY and CDR2 is FYNNEI in the germline V gene. CDR3 length: 11 residues. The J segment lost 8 bases and the V segment lost 10 bases, leaving 6 bases of the junction unmatched. CDR3 region: CATQGASGYTF. In nucleotides, the CDR3 is TGTGCCACCCAGGGGGCGAGCGGCTACACCTTC.

The CDR3 DNA is TGTGCCAGCAGTATTGGGCAGAGCACCGGGGAGCTGTTTTTT. It yields the protein CASSIGQSTGELFF. The rearrangement uses TRBV5-5 and TRBJ2-2; D unresolved. This CDR3 contains 14 residues. Germline lookup yields CDR1 SGHKS and CDR2 YYEKEE (reference sequence). Trimming pared 5 bases from V and 4 bases from J, leaving 12 bases between.